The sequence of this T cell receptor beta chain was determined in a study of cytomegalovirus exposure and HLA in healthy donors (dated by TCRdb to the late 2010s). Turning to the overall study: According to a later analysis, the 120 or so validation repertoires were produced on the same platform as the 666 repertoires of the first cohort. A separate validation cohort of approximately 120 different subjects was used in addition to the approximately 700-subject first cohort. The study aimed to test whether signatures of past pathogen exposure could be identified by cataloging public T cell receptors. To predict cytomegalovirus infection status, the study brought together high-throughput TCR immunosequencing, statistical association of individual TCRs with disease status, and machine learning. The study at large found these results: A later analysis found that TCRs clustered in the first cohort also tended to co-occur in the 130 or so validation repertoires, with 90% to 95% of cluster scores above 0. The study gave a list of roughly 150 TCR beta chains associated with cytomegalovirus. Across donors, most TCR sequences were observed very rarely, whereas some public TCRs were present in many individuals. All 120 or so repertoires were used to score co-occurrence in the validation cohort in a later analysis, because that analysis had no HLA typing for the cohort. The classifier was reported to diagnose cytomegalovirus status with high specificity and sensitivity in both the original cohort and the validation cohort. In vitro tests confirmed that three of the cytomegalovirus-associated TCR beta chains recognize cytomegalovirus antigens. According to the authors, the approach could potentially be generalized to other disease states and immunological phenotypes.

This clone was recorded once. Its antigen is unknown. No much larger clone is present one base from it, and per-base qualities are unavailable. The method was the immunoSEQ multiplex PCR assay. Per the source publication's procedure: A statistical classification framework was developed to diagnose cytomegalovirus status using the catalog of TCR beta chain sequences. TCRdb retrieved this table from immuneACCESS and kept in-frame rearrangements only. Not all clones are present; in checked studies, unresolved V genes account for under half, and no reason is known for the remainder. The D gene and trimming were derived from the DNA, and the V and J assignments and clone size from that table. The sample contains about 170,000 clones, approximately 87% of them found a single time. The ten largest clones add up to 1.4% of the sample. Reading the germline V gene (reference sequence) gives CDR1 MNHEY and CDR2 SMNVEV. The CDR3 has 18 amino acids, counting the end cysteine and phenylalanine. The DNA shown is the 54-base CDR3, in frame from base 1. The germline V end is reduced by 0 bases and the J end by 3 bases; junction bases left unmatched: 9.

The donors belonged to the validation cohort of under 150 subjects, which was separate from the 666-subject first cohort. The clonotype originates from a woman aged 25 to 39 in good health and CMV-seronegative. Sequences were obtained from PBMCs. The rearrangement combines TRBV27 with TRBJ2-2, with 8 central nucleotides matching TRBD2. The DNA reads TGTGCCAGCAGTTTATCGGAAGGCGGGACTAGGTACACCGGGGAGCTGTTTTTT. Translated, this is CASSLSEGGTRYTGELFF.